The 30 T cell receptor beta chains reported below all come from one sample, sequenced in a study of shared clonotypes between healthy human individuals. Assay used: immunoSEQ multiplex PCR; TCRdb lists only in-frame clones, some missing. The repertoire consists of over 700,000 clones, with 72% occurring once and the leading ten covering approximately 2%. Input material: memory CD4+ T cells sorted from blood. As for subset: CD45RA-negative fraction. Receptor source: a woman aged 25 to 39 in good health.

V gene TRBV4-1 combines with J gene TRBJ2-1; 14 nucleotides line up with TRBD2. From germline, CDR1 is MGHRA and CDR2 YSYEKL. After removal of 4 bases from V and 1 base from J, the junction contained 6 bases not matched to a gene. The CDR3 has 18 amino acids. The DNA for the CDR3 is TGCGCCAGCAGCCCTATCAGGACTAGCGGGGGGTCCTACAATGAGCAGTTCTTC. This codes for CASSPIRTSGGSYNEQFF.

The CDR3 region is CASSLSQGNTGELFF. CDR3 bases: TGCGCCAGCAGCTTGTCTCAGGGCAACACCGGGGAGCTGTTTTTT. This rearrangement joins TRBV5-1 to TRBJ2-2; the D gene is possibly TRBD1 (5 bases). Trimming cost V 1 base and J 2 bases, with 9 bases left between them. This CDR3 has 15 residues. CDR1 SGHRS and CDR2 YFSETQ come from the germline V gene.

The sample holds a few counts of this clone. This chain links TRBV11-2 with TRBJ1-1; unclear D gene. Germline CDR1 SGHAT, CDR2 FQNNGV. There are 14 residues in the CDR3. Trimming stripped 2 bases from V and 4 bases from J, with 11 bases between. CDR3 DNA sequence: TGTGCCAGCAGCTTATTCCTGACGGGCACTGAAGCTTTCTTT. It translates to CASSLFLTGTEAFF.

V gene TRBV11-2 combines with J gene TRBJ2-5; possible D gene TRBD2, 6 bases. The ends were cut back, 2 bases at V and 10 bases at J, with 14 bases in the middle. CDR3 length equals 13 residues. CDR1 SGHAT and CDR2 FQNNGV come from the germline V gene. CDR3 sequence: CASSLKVGGIQYF. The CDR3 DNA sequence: TGTGCCAGCAGCTTAAAGGTCGGGGGAATCCAGTACTTC.

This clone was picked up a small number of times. In DNA form, the CDR3 reads TGTGCCAGTAGTCCCCGGACTAGCGGGGGGACAGATACGCAGTATTTT. Its protein is CASSPRTSGGTDTQYF. The chain links TRBV19 to TRBJ2-3; TRBD2 aligns across 14 bases. CDR1 and CDR2 (germline): LNHDA, SQIVND (reference sequence). CDR3 size: 16 residues. V shed 5 bases, J shed 3 bases, and the junction held 4 bases outside the gene matches.

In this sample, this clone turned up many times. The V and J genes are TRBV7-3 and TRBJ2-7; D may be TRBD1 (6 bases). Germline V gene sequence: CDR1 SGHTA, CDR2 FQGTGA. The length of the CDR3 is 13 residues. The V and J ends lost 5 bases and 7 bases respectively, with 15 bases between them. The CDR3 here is CASSQRTRGEQYF. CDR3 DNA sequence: TGTGCCAGCAGCCAACGAACGAGGGGGGAGCAGTACTTC.

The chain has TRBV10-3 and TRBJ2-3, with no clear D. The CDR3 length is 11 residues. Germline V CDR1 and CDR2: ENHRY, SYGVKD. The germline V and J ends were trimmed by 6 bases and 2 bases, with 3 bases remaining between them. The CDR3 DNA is TGTGCCATCAGAGACACAGATACGCAGTATTTT. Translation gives CAIRDTDTQYF.

DNA of the CDR3: TGTGCCAGTAGTATAGGAGTTCGGAACTATGGCTACACCTTC. Amino acid sequence: CASSIGVRNYGYTF. This chain uses TRBV19 with TRBJ1-2; D is ambiguous. The V gene's germline CDR1 is LNHDA and CDR2 SQIVND (reference sequence). This CDR3 region has 14 residues. Trimming removed 1 base at V and 2 bases at J, with 8 bases between. Filled out from reference TRBV19 and TRBJ1-2, the complete variable domain reads DGGITQSPKYLFRKEGQNVTLSCEQNLNHDAMYWYRQDPGQGLRLIYYSQIVNDFQKGDIAEGYSVSREKKESFPLTVTSAQKNPTAFYLCASSIGVRNYGYTFGSGTRLTVV.

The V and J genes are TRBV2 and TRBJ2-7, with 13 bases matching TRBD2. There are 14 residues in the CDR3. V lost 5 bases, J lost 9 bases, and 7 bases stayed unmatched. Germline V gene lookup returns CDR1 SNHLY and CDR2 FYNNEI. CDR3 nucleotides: TGTGCCAGCAGTCGGACTAGCGGGAGTGACGGGCAGTACTTC. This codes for CASSRTSGSDGQYF.

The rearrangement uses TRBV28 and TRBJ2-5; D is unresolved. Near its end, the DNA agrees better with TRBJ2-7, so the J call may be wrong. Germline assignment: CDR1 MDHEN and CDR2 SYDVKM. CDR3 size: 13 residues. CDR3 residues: CASNIQTSYEQYF. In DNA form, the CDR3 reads TGTGCCAGCAACATTCAGACTTCGTACGAGCAGTACTTC.

CDR3 protein: CASSDLGQGYF. DNA of the CDR3: TGTGCCAGCAGTGACCTGGGACAGGGGTACTTC. The chain joins TRBV2 to TRBJ2-4; 9 positions agree with TRBD1. CDR3 length: 11 residues. V lost 3 bases and J lost 15; bases outside the gene matches: 3. The germline gives CDR1 SNHLY, CDR2 FYNNEI.

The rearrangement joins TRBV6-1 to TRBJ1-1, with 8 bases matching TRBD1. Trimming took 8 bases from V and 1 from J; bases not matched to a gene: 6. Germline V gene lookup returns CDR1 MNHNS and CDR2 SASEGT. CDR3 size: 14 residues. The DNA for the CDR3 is TGTGCCAGCTACGGGACAGGAAAGAACACTGAAGCTTTCTTT. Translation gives CASYGTGKNTEAFF.

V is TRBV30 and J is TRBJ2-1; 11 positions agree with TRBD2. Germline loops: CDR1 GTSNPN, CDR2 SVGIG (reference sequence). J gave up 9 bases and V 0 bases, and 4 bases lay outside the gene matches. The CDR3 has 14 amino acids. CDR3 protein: CAWSVLAGVAEQFF. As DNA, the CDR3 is TGTGCCTGGAGTGTACTAGCGGGAGTGGCTGAGCAGTTCTTC.

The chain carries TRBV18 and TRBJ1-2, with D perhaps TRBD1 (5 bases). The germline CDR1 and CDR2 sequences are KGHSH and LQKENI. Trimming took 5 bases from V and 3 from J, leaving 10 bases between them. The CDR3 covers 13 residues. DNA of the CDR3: TGTGCCAGCTCAACGGACACTGACTATGGCTACACCTTC. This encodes CASSTDTDYGYTF.

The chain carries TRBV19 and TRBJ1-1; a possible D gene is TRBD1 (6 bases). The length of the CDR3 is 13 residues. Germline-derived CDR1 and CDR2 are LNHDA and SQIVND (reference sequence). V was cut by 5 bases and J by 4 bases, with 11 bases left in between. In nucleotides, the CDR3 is TGTGCCAGTAGTCCCAGGACAGCCACTGAAGCTTTCTTT. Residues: CASSPRTATEAFF. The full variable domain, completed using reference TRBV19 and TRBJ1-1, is DGGITQSPKYLFRKEGQNVTLSCEQNLNHDAMYWYRQDPGQGLRLIYYSQIVNDFQKGDIAEGYSVSREKKESFPLTVTSAQKNPTAFYLCASSPRTATEAFFGQGTRLTVV.

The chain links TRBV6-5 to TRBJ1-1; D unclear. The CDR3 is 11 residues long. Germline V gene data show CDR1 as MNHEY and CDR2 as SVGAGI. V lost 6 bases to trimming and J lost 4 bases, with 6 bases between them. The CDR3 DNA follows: TGTGCCAGCAGGGTTGGCACTGAAGCTTTCTTT. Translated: CASRVGTEAFF.

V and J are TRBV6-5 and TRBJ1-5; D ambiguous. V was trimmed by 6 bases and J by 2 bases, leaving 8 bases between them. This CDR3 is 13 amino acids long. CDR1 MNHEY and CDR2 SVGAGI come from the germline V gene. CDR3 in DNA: TGTGCCAGCAGGGCGGTCGGCAATCAGCCCCAGCATTTT. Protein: CASRAVGNQPQHF.

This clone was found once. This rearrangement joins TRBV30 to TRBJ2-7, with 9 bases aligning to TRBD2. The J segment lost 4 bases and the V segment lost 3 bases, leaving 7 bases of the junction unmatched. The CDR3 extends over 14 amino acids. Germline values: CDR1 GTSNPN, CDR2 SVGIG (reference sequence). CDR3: CAWRGGLAIYEQYF. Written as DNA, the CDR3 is TGTGCCTGGAGAGGAGGACTAGCGATTTACGAGCAGTACTTC.

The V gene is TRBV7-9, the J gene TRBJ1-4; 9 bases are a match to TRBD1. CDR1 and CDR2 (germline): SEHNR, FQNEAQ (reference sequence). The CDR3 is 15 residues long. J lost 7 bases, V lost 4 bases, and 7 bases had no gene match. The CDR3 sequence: CASSSWTGAREKLFF. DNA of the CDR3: TGTGCCAGCAGCTCGTGGACAGGGGCGCGTGAAAAACTGTTTTTT.

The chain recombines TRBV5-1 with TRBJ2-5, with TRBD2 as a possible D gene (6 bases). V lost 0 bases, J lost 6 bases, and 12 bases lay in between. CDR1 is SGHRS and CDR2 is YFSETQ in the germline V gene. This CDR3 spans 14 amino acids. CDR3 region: CASSLGGDLKTQYF. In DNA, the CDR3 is TGCGCCAGCAGCTTGGGCGGGGACCTTAAGACCCAGTACTTC.

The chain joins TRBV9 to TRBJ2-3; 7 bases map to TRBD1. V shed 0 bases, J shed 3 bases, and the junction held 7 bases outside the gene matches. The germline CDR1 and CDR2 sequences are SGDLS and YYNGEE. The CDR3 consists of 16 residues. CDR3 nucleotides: TGTGCCAGCAGCGTAGGGGATGAGGGGGCGACAGATACGCAGTATTTT. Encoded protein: CASSVGDEGATDTQYF.

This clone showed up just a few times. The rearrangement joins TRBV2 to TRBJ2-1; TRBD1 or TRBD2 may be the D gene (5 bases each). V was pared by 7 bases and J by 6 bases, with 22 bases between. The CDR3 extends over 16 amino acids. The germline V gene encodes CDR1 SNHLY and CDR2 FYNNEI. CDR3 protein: CASNWEMGRHANEQFF. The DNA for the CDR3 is TGTGCCAGCAATTGGGAAATGGGACGGCACGCCAATGAGCAGTTCTTC.

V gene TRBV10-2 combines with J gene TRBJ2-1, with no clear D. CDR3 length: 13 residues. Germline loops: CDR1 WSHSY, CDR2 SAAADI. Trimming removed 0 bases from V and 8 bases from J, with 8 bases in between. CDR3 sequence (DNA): TGCGCCAGCAGTGAGTCTGTCGGATATGAGCAGTTCTTC. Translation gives CASSESVGYEQFF.

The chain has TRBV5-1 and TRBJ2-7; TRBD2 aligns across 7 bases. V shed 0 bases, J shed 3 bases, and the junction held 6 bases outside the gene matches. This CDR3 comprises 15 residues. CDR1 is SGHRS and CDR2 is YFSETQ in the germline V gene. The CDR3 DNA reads TGCGCCAGCAGCTTGGAATCGGCTAGCGGCTACGAGCAGTACTTC. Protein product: CASSLESASGYEQYF.

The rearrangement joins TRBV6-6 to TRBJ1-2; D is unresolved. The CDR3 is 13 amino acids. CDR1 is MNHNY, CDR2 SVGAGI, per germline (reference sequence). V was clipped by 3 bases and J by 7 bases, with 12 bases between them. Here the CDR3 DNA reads TGTGCCAGCAGTTATGCTGACTCGTCTGGCTACACCTTC. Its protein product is CASSYADSSGYTF.

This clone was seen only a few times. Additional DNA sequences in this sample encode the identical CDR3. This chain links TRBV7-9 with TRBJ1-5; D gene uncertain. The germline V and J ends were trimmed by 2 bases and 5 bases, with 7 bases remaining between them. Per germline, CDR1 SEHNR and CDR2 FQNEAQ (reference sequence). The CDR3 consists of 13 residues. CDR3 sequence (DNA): TGTGCCAGCAGCTTAAACGAAGATCAGCCCCAGCATTTT. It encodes CASSLNEDQPQHF.

This CDR3 is CASSPARGHNTEAFF. The CDR3 bases are TGTGCCAGCAGCCCGGCGAGGGGCCATAACACTGAAGCTTTCTTT. This rearrangement joins TRBV25-1 to TRBJ1-1; tentative D call: TRBD1 (5 bases). Germline V lookup: CDR1 MGHDK, CDR2 SYGVNS. Trimming removed 6 bases at V and 2 bases at J, with 16 bases between. The CDR3 consists of 15 residues.

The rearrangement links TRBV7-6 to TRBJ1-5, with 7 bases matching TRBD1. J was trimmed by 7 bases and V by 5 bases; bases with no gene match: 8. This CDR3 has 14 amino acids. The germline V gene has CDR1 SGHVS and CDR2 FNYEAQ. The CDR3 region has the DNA TGTGCCAGCAGCCCAAGACAGGGCCGCCAGCCCCAGCATTTT. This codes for CASSPRQGRQPQHF.

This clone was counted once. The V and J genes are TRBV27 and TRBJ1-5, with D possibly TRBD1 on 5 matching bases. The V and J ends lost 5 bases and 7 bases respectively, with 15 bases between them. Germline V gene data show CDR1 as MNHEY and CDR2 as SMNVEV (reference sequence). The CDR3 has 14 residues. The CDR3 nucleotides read TGTGCCAGCAGTATGGACACATTCAGCCAGCCCCAGCATTTT. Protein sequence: CASSMDTFSQPQHF.

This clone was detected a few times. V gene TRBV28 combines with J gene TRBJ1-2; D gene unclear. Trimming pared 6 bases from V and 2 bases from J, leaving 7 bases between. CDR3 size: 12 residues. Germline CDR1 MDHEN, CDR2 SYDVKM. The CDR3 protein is CASRLRNYGYTF. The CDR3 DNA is TGTGCCAGCAGACTACGGAACTATGGCTACACCTTC.